The TCR beta chain under discussion was sequenced for a study of blood T cells in healthy people across ages. A second PCR of roughly 7 to 11 cycles used a sample-barcoded 5' primer and a J-beta primer mix. MiXCR was run by TCRdb on the 5' RACE reads, yielding one entry per CDR3 protein. The sample lists hundreds of thousands of distinct CDR3 sequences; roughly 43% were seen once. V lost 4 bases, J lost 3 bases, and 18 bases lay in between. Germline assignment: CDR1 GTSNPN and CDR2 SVGIG (reference sequence). This CDR3 has 15 amino acids. The specimen sequenced was blood. This sequence joins TRBV30 and TRBJ1-2; no firm D call. The TCR was taken from a man older than 75 in good health. The CDR3 here is CAWIPSAGWDYGYTF. CDR3 sequence (DNA): TGTGCCTGGATCCCCAGTGCGGGTTGGGACTATGGCTACACCTTC.